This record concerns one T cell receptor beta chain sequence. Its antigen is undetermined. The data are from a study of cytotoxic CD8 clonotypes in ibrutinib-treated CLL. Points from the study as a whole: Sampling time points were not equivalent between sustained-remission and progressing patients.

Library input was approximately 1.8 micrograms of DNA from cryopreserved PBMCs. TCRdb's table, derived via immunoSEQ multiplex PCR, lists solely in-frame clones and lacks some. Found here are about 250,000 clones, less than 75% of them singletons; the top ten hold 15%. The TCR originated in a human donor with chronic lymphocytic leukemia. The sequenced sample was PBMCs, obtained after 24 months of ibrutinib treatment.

CDR3 bases: TGCAGCGTTGAGGGAGGGCCCTACGAGCAGTACTTC. Its protein is CSVEGGPYEQYF. The V and J genes are TRBV29-1 and TRBJ2-7; 7 bases fit TRBD2. V dropped 3 bases and J dropped 2; count of bases not matched to a gene: 1. CDR3 length: 12 residues. Germline V gene sequence: CDR1 SQVTM, CDR2 ANQGSEA.